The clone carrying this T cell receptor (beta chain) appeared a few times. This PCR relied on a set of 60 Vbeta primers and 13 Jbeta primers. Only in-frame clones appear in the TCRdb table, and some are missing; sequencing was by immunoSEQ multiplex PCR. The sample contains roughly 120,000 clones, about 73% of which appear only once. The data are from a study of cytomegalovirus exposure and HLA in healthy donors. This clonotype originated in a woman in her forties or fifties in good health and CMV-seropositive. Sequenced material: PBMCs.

The CDR3 bases are TGTGCCAACAACACCCCGGGACAGGGAGTGTCTAACAACCTCTTGAACACTGAAGCTTTCTTT. This translates into CANNTPGQGVSNNLLNTEAFF. The V and J genes are TRBV27 and TRBJ1-1, with 9 nucleotides matching TRBD1. This CDR3 region has 21 residues. The V segment lost 10 bases and the J segment 0 bases; nucleotides outside the gene matches: 27. Germline lookup yields CDR1 MNHEY and CDR2 SMNVEV (reference sequence).